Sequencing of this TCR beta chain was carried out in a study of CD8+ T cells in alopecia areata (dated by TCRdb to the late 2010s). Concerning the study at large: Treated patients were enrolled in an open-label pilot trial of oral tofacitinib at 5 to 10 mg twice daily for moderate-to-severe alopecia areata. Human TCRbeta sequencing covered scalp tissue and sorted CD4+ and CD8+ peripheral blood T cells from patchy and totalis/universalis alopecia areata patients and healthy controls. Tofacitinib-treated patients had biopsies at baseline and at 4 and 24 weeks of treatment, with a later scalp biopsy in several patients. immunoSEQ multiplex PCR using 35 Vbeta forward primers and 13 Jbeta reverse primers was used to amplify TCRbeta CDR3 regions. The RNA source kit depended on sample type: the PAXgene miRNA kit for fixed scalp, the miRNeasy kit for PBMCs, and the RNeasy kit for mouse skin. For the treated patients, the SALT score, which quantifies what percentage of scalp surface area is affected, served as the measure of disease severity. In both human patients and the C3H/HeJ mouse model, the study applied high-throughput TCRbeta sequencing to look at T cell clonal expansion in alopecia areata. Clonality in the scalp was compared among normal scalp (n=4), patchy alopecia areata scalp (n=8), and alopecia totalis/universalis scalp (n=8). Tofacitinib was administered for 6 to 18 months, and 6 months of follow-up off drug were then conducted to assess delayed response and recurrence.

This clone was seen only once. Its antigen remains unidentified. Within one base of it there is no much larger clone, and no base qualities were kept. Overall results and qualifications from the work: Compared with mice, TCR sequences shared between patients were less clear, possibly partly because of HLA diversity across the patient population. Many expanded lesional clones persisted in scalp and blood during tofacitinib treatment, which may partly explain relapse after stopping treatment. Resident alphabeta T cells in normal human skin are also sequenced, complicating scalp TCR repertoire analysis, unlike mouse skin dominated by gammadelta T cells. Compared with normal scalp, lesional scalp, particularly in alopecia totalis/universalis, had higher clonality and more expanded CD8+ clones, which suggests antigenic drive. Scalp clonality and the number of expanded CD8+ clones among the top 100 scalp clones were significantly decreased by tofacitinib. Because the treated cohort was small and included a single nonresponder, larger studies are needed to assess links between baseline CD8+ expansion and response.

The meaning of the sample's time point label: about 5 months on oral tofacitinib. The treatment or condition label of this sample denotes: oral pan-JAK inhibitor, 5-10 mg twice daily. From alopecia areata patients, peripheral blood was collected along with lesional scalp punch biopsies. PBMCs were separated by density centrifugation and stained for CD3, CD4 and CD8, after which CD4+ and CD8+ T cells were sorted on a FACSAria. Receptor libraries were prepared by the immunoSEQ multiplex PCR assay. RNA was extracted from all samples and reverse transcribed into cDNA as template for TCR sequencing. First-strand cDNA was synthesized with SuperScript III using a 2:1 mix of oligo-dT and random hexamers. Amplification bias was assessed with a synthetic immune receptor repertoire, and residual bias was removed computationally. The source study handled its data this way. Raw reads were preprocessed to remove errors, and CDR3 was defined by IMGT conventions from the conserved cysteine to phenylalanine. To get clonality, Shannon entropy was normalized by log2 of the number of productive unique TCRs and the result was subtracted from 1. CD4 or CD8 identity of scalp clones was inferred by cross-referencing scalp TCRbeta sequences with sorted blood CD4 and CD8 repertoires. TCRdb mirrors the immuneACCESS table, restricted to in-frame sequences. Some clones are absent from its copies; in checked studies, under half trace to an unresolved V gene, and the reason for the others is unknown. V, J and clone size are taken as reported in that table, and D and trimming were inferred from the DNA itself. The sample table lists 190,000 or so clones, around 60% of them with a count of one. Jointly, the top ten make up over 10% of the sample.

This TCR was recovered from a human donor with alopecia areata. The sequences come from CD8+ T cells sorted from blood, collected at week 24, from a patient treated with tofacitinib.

The DNA sequence follows: TGCGCCAGCAGCTTGAAGGGGGAAAGCTATGGCTACACCTTC. It encodes CASSLKGESYGYTF. The chain couples TRBV5-1 to TRBJ1-2, with a tentative D gene TRBD1 over 6 matching bases. The junction shows trimming of 1 base on V and 4 bases on J, plus 11 bases between the germline ends. The germline V gene provides CDR1 SGHRS and CDR2 YFSETQ. The CDR3 numbers 14 residues from cysteine through phenylalanine. The read is trimmed to its CDR3 DNA, 42 bases read in frame from base 1.